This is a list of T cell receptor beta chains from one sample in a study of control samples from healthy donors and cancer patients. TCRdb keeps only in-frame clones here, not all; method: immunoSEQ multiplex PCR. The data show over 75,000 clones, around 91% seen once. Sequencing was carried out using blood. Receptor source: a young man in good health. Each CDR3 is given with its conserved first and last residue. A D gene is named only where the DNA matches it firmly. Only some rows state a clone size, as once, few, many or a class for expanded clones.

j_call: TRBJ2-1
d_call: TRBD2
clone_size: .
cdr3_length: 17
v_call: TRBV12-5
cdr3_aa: CASGPGTSGSAYNEQFF
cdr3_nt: TGTGCTAGTGGTCCCGGGACTAGCGGGAGTGCCTACAATGAGCAGTTCTTC

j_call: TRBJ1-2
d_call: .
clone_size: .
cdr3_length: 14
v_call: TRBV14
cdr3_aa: CASSQGGASGGYTF
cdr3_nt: TGTGCCAGCAGCCAAGGGGGGGCGTCGGGCGGCTACACCTTC

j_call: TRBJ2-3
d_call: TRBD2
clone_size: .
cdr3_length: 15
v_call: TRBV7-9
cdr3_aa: CASSLGGSGSDTQYF
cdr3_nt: TGTGCCAGCAGCTTGGGCGGGAGCGGGTCAGATACGCAGTATTTT

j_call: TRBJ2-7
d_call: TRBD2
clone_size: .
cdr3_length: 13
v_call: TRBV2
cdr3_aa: CASRTGLRYEQYF
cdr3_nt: TGTGCCAGCAGGACGGGACTACGCTACGAGCAGTACTTC

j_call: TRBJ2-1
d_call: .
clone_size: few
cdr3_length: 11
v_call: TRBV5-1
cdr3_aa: CASRGGNEQFF
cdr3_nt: TGCGCCAGCAGGGGGGGAAATGAGCAGTTCTTC

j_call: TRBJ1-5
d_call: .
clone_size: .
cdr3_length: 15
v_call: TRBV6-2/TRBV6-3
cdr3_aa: CASSYGGAGDQPQHF
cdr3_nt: TGTGCCAGCAGTTACGGGGGCGCGGGCGATCAGCCCCAGCATTTT

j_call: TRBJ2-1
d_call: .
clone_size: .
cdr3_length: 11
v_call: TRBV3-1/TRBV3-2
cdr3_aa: CASSQREQEFF
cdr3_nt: TGTGCCAGCAGCCAACGGGAACAGGAGTTCTTC

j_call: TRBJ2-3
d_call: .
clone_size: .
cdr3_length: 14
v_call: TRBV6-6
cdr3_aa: CASSSRTGTDTQYF
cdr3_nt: TGTGCCAGCAGTTCGAGGACAGGCACAGATACGCAGTATTTT

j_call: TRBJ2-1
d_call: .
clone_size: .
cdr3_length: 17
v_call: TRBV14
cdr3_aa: CASSQDRRTGPYNEQFF
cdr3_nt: TGTGCCAGCAGCCAAGATCGGCGGACGGGGCCCTACAATGAGCAGTTCTTC

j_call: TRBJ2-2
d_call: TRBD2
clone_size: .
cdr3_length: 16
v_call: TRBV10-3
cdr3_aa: CAIKASGRGDTGELFF
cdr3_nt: TGTGCCATCAAGGCTAGCGGGAGAGGGGACACCGGGGAGCTGTTTTTT

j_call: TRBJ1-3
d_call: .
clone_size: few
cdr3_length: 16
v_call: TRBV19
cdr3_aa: CASSPSRANTGNTIYF
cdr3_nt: TGTGCCAGTAGTCCCTCCCGAGCAAATACTGGAAACACCATATATTTT

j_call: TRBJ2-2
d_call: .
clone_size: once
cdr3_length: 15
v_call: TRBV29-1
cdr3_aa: CSAKGGRGNTGELFF
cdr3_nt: TGCAGCGCCAAAGGGGGGAGGGGGAACACCGGGGAGCTGTTTTTT

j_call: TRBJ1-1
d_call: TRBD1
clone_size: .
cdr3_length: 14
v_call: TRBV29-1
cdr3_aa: CSVGTGGMNTEAFF
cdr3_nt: TGCAGCGTCGGGACAGGGGGCATGAACACTGAAGCTTTCTTT

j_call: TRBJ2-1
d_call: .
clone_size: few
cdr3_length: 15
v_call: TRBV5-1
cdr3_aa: CASSLAGRLDNEQFF
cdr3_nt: TGCGCCAGCAGCTTGGCGGGAAGGCTGGACAATGAGCAGTTCTTC

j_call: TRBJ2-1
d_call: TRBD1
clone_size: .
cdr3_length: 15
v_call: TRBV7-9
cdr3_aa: CASSSDRDRGDEQFF
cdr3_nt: TGTGCCAGCAGCTCAGACCGGGACAGGGGAGATGAGCAGTTCTTC

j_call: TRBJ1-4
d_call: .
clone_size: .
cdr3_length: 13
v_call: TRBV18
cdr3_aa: CASSPGINEKLFF
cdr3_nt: TGTGCCAGCTCTCCCGGGATTAATGAAAAACTGTTTTTT

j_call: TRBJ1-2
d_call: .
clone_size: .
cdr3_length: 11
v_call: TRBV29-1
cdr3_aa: CSVEGRGGYTF
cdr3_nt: TGCAGCGTTGAAGGAAGGGGAGGCTACACCTTC

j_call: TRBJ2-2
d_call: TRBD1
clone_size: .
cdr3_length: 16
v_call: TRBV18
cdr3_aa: CASSPPGQTNTGELFF
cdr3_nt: TGTGCCAGCTCACCGCCGGGACAGACGAACACCGGGGAGCTGTTTTTT

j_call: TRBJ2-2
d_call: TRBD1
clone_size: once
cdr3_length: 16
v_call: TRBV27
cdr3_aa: CASSLIGTGRVGELFF
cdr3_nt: TGTGCCAGCAGTCTAATCGGGACAGGGAGGGTCGGGGAGCTGTTTTTT

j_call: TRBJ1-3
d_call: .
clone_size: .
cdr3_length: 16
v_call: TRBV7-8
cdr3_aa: CASSPRGTSSGNTIYF
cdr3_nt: TGTGCCAGCAGCCCCCGGGGGACTTCTTCTGGAAACACCATATATTTT

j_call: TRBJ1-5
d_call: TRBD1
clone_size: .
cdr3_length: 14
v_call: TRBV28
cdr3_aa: CASKYPDRGGPQHF
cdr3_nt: TGTGCCAGCAAGTACCCGGACAGGGGAGGGCCCCAGCATTTT

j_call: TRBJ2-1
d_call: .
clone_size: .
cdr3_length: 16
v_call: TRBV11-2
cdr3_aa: CASSSQRQKGPNEQFF
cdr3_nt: TGTGCCAGCAGCTCCCAACGTCAGAAGGGTCCAAATGAGCAGTTCTTC

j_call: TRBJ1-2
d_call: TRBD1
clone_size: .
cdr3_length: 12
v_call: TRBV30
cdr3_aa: CAWGQGAGGYTF
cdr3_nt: TGTGCCTGGGGACAGGGGGCGGGAGGCTACACCTTC

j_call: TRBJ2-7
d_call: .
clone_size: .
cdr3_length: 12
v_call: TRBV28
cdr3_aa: CASSFEVDEQYF
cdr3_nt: TGTGCCAGCAGCTTTGAAGTAGACGAGCAGTACTTC

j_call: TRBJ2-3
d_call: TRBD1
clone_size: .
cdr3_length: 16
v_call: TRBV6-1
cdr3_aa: CASSEAPTGVTDTQYF
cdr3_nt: TGTGCCAGCAGTGAAGCTCCGACAGGGGTTACAGATACGCAGTATTTT

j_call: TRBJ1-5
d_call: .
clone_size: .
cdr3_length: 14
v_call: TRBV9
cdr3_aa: CASSVGGRNQPQHF
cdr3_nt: TGTGCCAGCAGCGTAGGGGGGCGAAATCAGCCCCAGCATTTT

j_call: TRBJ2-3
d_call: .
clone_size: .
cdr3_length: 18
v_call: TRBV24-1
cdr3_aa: CATSEPPGRSTSTDTQYF
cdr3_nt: TGTGCCACCAGTGAACCCCCCGGTAGAAGCACGAGCACAGATACGCAGTATTTT

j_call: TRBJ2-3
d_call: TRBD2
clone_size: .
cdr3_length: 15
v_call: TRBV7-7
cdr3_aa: CASSPRGGVIDTQYF
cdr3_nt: TGTGCTAGCAGCCCCCGGGGAGGGGTGATCGATACGCAGTATTTT

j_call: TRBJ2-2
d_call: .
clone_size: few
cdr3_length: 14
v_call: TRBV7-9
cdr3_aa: CASSRDTNTGELFF
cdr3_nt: TGTGCCAGCAGTCGGGACACCAACACCGGGGAGCTGTTTTTT

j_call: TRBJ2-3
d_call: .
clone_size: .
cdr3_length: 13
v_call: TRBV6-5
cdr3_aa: CASTQSETDTQYF
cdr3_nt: TGTGCCAGCACCCAGAGTGAAACAGATACGCAGTATTTT

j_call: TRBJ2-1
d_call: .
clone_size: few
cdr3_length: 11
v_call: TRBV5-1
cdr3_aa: CASSSLAEQFF
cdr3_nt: TGCGCCAGCAGCTCTCTAGCGGAGCAGTTCTTC

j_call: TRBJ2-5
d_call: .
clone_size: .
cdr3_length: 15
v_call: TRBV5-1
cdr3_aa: CASSLWGGTQETQYF
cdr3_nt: TGCGCCAGCAGCCTCTGGGGCGGTACCCAAGAGACCCAGTACTTC

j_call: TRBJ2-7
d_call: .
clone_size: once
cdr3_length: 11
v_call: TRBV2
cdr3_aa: CASSTRDEQYF
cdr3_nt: TGTGCCAGCAGTACCAGGGACGAGCAGTACTTC

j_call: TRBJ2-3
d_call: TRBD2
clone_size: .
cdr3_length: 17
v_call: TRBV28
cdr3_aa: CASSFPSSGGSTDTQYF
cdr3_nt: TGTGCCAGCAGTTTCCCTTCCTCCGGGGGGAGCACAGATACGCAGTATTTT

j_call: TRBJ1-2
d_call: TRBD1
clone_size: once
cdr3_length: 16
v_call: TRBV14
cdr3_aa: CASSQDRKGANYGYTF
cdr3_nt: TGTGCCAGCAGCCAAGATCGTAAGGGGGCCAACTATGGCTACACCTTC

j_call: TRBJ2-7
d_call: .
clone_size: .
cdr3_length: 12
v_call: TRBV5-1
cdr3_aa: CASSLAGDEQYF
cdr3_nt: TGCGCCAGCAGCTTGGCCGGGGACGAGCAGTACTTC

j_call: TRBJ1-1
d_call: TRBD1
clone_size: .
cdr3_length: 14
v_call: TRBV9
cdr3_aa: CASSRGGGLTEAFF
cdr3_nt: TGTGCCAGCAGCCGCGGAGGGGGCCTGACTGAAGCTTTCTTT

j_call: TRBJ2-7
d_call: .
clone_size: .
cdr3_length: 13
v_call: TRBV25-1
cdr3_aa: CASSGLGFYEQYF
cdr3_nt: TGTGCCAGCAGTGGCCTGGGATTTTACGAGCAGTACTTC

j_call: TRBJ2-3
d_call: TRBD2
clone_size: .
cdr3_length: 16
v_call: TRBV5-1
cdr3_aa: CASSLEASGRADTQYF
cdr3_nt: TGCGCCAGCAGCTTGGAGGCTAGCGGGAGGGCCGATACGCAGTATTTT

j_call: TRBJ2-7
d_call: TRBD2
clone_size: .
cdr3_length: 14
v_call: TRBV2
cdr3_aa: CASSEAGTSREQYF
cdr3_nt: TGTGCCAGCAGTGAAGCCGGGACTAGCCGCGAGCAGTACTTC

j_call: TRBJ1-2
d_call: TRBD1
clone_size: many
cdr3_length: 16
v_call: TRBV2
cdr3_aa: CASRARAGGINYGYTF
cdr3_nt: TGTGCCAGCAGGGCCAGAGCAGGGGGGATTAACTATGGCTACACCTTC

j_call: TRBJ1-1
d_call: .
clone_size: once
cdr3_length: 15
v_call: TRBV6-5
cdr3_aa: CASRSGTRTNTEAFF
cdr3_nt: TGTGCCAGCAGATCCGGGACACGGACGAACACTGAAGCTTTCTTT

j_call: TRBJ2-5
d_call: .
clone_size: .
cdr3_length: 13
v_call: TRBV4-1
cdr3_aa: CASSQETMETQYF
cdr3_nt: TGCGCCAGCAGCCAAGAGACCATGGAGACCCAGTACTTC

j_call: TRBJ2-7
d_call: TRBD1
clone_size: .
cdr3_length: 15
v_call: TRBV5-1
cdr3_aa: CATALRTGFPYEQYF
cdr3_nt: TGCGCCACCGCGCTCAGGACAGGGTTTCCCTACGAGCAGTACTTC

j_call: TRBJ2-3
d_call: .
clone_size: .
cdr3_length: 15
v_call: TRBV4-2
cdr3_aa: CASSQEGPSTDTQYF
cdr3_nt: TGTGCCAGCAGCCAAGAGGGCCCTAGCACAGATACGCAGTATTTT